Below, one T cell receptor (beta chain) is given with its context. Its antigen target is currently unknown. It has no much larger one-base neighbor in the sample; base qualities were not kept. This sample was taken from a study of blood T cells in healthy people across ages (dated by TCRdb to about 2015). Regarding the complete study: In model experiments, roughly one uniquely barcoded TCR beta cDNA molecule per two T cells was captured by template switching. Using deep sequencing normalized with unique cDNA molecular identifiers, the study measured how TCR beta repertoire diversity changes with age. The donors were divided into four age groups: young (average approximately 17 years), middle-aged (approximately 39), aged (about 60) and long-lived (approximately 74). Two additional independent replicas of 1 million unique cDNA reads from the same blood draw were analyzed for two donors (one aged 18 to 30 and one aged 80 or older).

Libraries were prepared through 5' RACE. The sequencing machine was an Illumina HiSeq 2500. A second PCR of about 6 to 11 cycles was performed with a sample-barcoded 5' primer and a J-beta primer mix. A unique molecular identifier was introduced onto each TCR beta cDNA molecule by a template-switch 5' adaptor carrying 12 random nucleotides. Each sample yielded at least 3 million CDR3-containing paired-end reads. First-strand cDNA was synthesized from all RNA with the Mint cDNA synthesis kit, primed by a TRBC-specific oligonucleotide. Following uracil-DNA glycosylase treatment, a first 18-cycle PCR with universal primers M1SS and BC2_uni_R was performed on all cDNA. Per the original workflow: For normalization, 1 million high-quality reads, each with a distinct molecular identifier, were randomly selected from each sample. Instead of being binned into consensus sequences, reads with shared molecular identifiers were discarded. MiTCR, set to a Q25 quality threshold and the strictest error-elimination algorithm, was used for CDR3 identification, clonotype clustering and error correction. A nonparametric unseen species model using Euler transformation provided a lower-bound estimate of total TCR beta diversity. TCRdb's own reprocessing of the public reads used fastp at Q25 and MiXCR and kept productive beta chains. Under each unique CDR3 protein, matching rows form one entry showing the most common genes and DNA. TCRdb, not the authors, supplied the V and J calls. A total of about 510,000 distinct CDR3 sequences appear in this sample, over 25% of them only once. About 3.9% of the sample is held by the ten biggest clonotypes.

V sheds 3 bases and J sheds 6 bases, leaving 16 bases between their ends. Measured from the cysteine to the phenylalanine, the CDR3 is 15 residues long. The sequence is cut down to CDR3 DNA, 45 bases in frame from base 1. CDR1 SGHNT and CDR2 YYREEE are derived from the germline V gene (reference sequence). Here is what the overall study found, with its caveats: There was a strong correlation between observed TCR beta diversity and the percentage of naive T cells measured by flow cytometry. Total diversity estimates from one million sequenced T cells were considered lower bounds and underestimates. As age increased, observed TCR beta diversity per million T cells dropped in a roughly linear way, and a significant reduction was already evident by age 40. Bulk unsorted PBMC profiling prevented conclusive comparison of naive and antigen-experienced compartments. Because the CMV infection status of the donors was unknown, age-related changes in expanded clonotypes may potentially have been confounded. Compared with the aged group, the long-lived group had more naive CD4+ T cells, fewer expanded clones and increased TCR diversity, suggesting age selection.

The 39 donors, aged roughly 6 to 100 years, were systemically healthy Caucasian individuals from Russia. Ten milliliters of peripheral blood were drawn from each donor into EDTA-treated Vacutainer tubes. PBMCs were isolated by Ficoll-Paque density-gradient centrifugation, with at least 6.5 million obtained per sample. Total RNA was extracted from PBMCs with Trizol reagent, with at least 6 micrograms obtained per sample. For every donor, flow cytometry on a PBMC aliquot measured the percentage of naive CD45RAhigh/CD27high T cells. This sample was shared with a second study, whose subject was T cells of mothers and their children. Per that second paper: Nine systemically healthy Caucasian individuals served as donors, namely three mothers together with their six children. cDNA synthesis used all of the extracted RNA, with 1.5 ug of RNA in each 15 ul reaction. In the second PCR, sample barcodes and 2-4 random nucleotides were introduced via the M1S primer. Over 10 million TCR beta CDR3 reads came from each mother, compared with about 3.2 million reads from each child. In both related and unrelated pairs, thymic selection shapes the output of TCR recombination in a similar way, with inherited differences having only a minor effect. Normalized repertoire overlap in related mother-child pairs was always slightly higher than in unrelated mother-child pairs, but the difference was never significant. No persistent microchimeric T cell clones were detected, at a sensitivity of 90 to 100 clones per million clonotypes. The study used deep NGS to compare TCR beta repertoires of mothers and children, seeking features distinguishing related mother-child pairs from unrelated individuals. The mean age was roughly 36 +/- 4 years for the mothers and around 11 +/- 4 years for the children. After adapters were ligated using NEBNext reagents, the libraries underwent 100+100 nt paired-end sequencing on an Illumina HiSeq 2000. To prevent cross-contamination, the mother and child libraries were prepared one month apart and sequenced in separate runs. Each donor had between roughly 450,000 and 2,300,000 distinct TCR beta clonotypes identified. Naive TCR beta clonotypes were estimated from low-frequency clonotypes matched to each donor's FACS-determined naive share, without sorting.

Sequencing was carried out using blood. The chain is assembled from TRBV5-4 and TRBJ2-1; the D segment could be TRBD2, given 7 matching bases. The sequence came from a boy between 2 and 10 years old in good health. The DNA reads TGTGCCAGCAGCTCGGGGGAGGGGGAAGTCAATGAGCAGTTCTTC. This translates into CASSSGEGEVNEQFF.